Sequencing of this T cell receptor beta chain was carried out in a study of blood T cell repertoires in COVID-19. Study in general: Donors in the United States, Italy and Spain gave samples during acute or convalescent COVID-19. T cells, B-cell-depleted T cells, or PBMCs provided the cDNA or gDNA that served as material.

V was shortened by 4 bases and J by 4 bases, with 16 bases between the two germline ends. CDR1 and CDR2 (germline): LGHNA, YNFKEQ. The CDR3 is 16 amino acids. As processed by the authors: Reference gene primers were amplified, and this amplification served to estimate nucleated cell counts. TCRdb's copy holds only in-frame clones and misses some; the assay was immunoSEQ multiplex PCR. V and J calls and clone size are given by that table; D and trimming were obtained from the DNA. Of 130,000 or so clones in the sample, about nine tenths were seen once. Seattle's cohort entered during active infection and was followed longitudinally.

The gene calls are TRBV4-2 and TRBJ1-4, with D unclear. The TCR originated in a woman in her 70s with COVID-19, enrolled during active disease. Sample: peripheral blood. The CDR3 sequence: CASSPAYRSDNEKLFF. In DNA form, the CDR3 reads TGTGCCAGCAGCCCCGCATACCGGAGTGATAATGAAAAACTGTTTTTT.